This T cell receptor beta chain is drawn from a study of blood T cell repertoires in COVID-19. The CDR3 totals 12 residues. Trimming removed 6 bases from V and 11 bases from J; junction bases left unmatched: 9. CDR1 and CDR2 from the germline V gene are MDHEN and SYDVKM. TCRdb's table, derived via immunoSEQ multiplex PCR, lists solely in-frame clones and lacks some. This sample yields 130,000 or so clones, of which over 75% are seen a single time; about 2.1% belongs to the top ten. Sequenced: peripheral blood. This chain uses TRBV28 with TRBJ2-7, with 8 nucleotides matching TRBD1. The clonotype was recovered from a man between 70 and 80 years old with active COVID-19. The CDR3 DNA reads TGTGCCAGCAGCCAGGGGGCCCAAGTTAAGTACTTC. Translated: CASSQGAQVKYF.